This T cell receptor (beta chain) originates from a study of T cell repertoires in cytomegalovirus infection. Study-level information: CMV infection and matching HLA type were both indicated by public TCR beta signatures. Points from the study as a whole: Cumulative frequency (of public TCR beta family members) identified carriers of CMV plus the relevant HLA.

This clonotype was recorded a few times. What it recognizes is unknown. TCRdb redid the calling of the reads with MiXCR, one entry per CDR3 protein. This table has approximately 310,000 distinct CDR3 sequences, 20% to 30% appearing once. The CDR3 is 14 residues long. Losses at the gene ends were 4 bases for V and 6 bases for J; bases not matched to a gene: 6. Germline-derived CDR1 and CDR2 are MNHNY and SVGAGI (reference sequence). This sequence originates from a human donor in good health (CMV status not recorded). Some clones in this sample may be carry-over from other donors' samples. The sample consisted of cultured PBMCs, taken from culture after CMV antigen stimulation. The chain employs TRBV6-6 and TRBJ2-3; 8 bases agree with TRBD2. CDR3 in amino acids: CASSLSGSLDTQYF. The CDR3 nucleotides read TGTGCCAGCAGTTTGAGCGGGAGTCTCGATACGCAGTATTTT.